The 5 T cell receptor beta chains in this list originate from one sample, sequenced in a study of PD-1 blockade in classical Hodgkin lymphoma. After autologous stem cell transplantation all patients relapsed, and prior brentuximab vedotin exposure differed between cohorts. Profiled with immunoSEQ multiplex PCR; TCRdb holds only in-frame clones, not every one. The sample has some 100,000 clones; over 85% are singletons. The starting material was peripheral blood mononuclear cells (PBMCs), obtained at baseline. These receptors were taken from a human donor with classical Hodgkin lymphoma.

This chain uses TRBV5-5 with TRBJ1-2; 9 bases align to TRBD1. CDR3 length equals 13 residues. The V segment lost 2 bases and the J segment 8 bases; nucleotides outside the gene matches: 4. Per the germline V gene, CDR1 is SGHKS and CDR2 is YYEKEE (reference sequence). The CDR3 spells CASSFRTGEGYTF. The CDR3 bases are TGTGCCAGCAGCTTCAGGACAGGGGAAGGCTACACCTTC. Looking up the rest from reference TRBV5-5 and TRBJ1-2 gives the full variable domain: DAGVTQSPTHLIKTRGQQVTLRCSPISGHKSVSWYQQVLGQGPQFIFQYYEKEERGRGNFPDRFSARQFPNYSSELNVNALLLGDSALYLCASSFRTGEGYTFGSGTRLTVV.

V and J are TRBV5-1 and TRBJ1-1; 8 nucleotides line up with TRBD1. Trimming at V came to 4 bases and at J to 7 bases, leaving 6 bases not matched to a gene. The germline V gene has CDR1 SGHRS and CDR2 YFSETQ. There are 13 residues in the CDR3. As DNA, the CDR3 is TGCGCCAGCAGCCCGTGGACAGGGAATGAAGCTTTCTTT. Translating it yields CASSPWTGNEAFF.

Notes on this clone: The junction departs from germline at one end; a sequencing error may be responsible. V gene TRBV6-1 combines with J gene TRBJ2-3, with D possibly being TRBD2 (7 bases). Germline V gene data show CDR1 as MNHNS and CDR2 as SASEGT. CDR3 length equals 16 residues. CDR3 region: CASRDRGAGVTDTQYF. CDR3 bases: TGTGCCAGCCGTGACCGGGGGGCAGGAGTCACAGATACGCAGTATTTT.

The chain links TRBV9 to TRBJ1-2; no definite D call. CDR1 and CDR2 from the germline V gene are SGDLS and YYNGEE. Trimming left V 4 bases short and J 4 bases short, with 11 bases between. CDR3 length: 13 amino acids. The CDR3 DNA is TGTGCCAGCAGCCCAGACCAAGCCTATGGCTACACCTTC. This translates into CASSPDQAYGYTF.

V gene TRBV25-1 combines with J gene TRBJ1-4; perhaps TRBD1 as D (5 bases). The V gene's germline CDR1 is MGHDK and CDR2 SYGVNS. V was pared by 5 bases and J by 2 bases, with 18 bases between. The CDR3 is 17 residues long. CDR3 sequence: CASSPPMGGRTNEKLFF. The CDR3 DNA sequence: TGTGCCAGCAGTCCCCCGATGGGGGGGAGGACTAATGAAAAACTGTTTTTT.